Presented here are 26 T cell receptor beta chains from one specimen sequenced in a study of breast tumors, draining lymph nodes, adjacent tissues. The lymph nodes were axillary draining lymph nodes from breast cancer patients. One entry per CDR3 protein results from TCRdb running MiXCR on the multiplex PCR reads. There are some 170,000 distinct CDR3 sequences in the sample; around 35% occur only once, and about 3.8% lies in the top ten. Sequenced: axillary lymph node tissue. The receptors shown here come from a female donor with breast cancer. Some clones in this sample may be carry-over from other donors' samples.

The chain employs TRBV25-1 and TRBJ2-7; D assignment may be TRBD1 or TRBD2 (5 bases each). V lost 1 base and J 4 bases, leaving 11 bases between the germline ends. The CDR3 consists of 14 residues. CDR1 is MGHDK, CDR2 SYGVNS, per germline. DNA of the CDR3: TGTGCCAGCAGTGAATGGGTTGGGGGTTACGAGCAGTACTTC. Its protein product is CASSEWVGGYEQYF.

In this sample, this clonotype turned up many times. CDR3 amino acids: CASSLWGSSGRSSYEQYF. The DNA of the CDR3 is TGTGCCAGCAGCCTGTGGGGGTCCAGCGGCCGGAGCTCCTACGAGCAGTACTTC. The chain uses TRBV12-3 or TRBV12-4 and TRBJ2-7; D assignment may be TRBD1 or TRBD2 (5 bases each). This CDR3 contains 18 residues. V was clipped by 6 bases and J by 0 bases, with 24 bases between them.

This clonotype has ten or more counts. CDR3 protein: CASSPYPPYEQYF. For the CDR3, the DNA is TGTGCCAGCAGCCCATATCCTCCCTACGAGCAGTACTTC. The genes are TRBV7-9 and TRBJ2-7; D is unclear. Germline loops: CDR1 SEHNR, CDR2 FQNEAQ (reference sequence). Trimming removed 5 bases from V and 2 bases from J, with 10 bases in between. This CDR3 region has 13 residues.

This clonotype occurred many times. The gene calls are TRBV9 and TRBJ2-1, with a weak D call TRBD1 (6 bases). With 3 bases removed from V and 8 bases from J, the gap between germline ends came to 9 bases. The CDR3 is 12 amino acids. Germline CDR1 and CDR2: SGDLS and YYNGEE. The CDR3 nucleotides are TGTGCCAGCAGCGCAGGGGACGATGAGCAGTTCTTC. Amino acid sequence: CASSAGDDEQFF.

A note on this clonotype: At one of its ends the junction is not consistent with the germline gene, which may arise from a read error. V gene TRBV25-1 combines with J gene TRBJ2-3; no clear D gene. Germline lookup yields CDR1 MGHDK and CDR2 SYGVNS. The CDR3 is made up of 13 amino acids. In nucleotides, the CDR3 is TGTACCAGCAGTGACCCTAGCACAGATACGCAGTATTTT. This sequence encodes CTSSDPSTDTQYF.

The sample holds many counts of this clonotype. The chain has TRBV5-1 and TRBJ2-7; TRBD2 is a possible D gene (5 bases). The CDR3 contains 14 residues. Germline-derived CDR1 and CDR2 are SGHRS and YFSETQ. Trimming removed 2 bases at V and 3 bases at J, with 12 bases between. CDR3 region: CASSFLGVHYEQYF. The CDR3 nucleotides read TGCGCCAGCAGCTTTCTGGGAGTTCACTACGAGCAGTACTTC.

The chain links TRBV20-1 to TRBJ2-1, with 7 bases identical to TRBD2. The V segment lost 6 bases and the J segment 7 bases; nucleotides outside the gene matches: 9. This CDR3 is built from 13 residues. Germline CDR1 is DFQATT and CDR2 is SNEGSKA (reference sequence). DNA for the CDR3: TGCAGTGCATCGGACGGGGGGTGGAATGAGCAGTTCTTC. Its protein product is CSASDGGWNEQFF.

Points on this clonotype: The junction does not match germline at one end; this may be a read error. V and J are TRBV20-1 and TRBJ1-5, with TRBD1 as a possible D gene (6 bases). Germline-derived CDR1 and CDR2 are DFQATT and SNEGSKA (reference sequence). This CDR3 is built from 14 residues. The CDR3 reads CSAERGARNQPRHF. CDR3 DNA sequence: TGCAGTGCCGAACGGGGGGCGCGCAATCAGCCCCGGCATTTT.

A word on this clonotype: This may be a read error: a much more frequent sequence differs by one nucleotide. This CDR3 fails to terminate in the conserved phenylalanine or tryptophan, so it likely reflects a read error. The chain recombines TRBV7-2 with TRBJ1-1, with D maybe TRBD1 (5 bases). The CDR3 is 15 amino acids. Germline V gives CDR1 SGHTA, CDR2 FQGNSA. The ends were cut back, 5 bases at V and 2 bases at J, with 15 bases in the middle. CDR3 sequence reads: CASSLGPFSNTEAFY. The CDR3 region has the DNA TGTGCCAGCAGCCTGGGACCCTTTTCCAACACTGAAGCTTTCTAT.

This clonotype came up a few times. This sequence may be a read error, since a much larger clone differs from it by one base. This chain links TRBV6-1 with TRBJ2-7, with 9 positions matching TRBD1. The CDR3 runs to 16 residues. The V gene's germline CDR1 is MNHNS and CDR2 SASEGT. The CDR3 DNA follows: TGTGCCAGCAGTCAAGCGCGGACAGGGGAGACCTACGAGCAGTACTTC. It encodes CASSQARTGETYEQYF.

As for this clonotype: A clone one base away is much larger, so this may be a read error. Lacking the conserved final phenylalanine or tryptophan, this CDR3 likely reflects a read error. The chain links TRBV6-5 to TRBJ2-7, with D tentatively TRBD2 (5 bases). The CDR3 is 14 amino acids. CDR1 is MNHEY and CDR2 is SVGAGI in the germline V gene. The CDR3 region has the DNA TGTGCCAGCAGTCACTCGGGGAGCTCCTACGAGCAGTACATC. This codes for CASSHSGSSYEQYI.

There are many counts of this clonotype. The V call is TRBV20-1, the J call TRBJ1-3, with TRBD1 as a possible D gene (5 bases). Germline CDR1 DFQATT, CDR2 SNEGSKA (reference sequence). The ends were cut back, 5 bases at V and 0 bases at J, with 14 bases in the middle. The CDR3 runs 15 residues. The CDR3 DNA reads TGCAGTGCTGGGGCGGGTGGGGCCTCTGGAAACACCATATATTTT. As protein: CSAGAGGASGNTIYF.

This clonotype was seen repeatedly, ten times or more. The J gene is TRBJ1-5, the V gene TRBV15, with a possible D match to TRBD1 (5 bases). V was clipped by 5 bases and J by 6 bases, with 11 bases between them. CDR1 LNHNV and CDR2 YYDKDF come from the germline V gene (reference sequence). This CDR3 has 13 residues. The CDR3 protein is CATSLRGGQPQHF. The CDR3 region has the DNA TGTGCCACCAGCCTCCGGGGGGGTCAGCCCCAGCATTTT.

This sequence joins TRBV6-2 or TRBV6-3 and TRBJ1-1; unclear D gene. The V end was cut by 0 bases, the J end by 5 bases, with 10 bases between. CDR3 size: 14 residues. Per the germline V gene, CDR1 is MNHEY and CDR2 is SVGEGT. CDR3 loop: CASSYSWGGTEAFF. The DNA for the CDR3 is TGTGCCAGCAGTTACTCGTGGGGAGGGACTGAAGCTTTCTTT.

This clonotype has a count of ten or more. As DNA, the CDR3 is TGTGCCAGCAGCTTCCTGGACAGGGCTGACGGCTACACCTTC. This sequence encodes CASSFLDRADGYTF. The chain is built from TRBV5-5 and TRBJ1-2; 8 nucleotides align to TRBD1. Germline trimming cut 2 bases from V and 8 bases from J; bases unmatched to any gene: 8. The V gene's germline CDR1 is SGHKS and CDR2 YYEKEE (reference sequence). CDR3 length: 14 residues.

This clonotype showed up just a few times. This chain uses TRBV28 with TRBJ2-2, with D tentatively TRBD2 (6 bases). The germline CDR1 and CDR2 sequences are MDHEN and SYDVKM. The CDR3 runs to 14 residues. Trimming removed 2 bases from V and 4 bases from J, with 8 bases in between. CDR3 coding DNA: TGTGCCAGCAGTTTAGCGGGGCGCACCGGGGAGCTGTTTTTT. Protein sequence: CASSLAGRTGELFF.

This clonotype was counted many times. The chain combines TRBV5-4 with TRBJ2-5; TRBD1 or TRBD2 may be the D gene (6 bases each). Between the trimmed V and J ends, which lost 6 bases and 5 bases, there was a span of 11 bases. There are 12 residues in the CDR3. CDR1 SGHNT and CDR2 YYREEE come from the germline V gene (reference sequence). The CDR3 is CASTRRGETQYF. The CDR3 DNA reads as TGTGCCAGCACCCGGAGGGGGGAGACCCAGTACTTC. Full variable domain (rest looked up from reference TRBV5-4 and TRBJ2-5): ETGVTQSPTHLIKTRGQQVTLRCSSQSGHNTVSWYQQALGQGPQFIFQYYREEENGRGNFPPRFSGLQFPNYSSELNVNALELDDSALYLCASTRRGETQYFGPGTRLLVL.

This clonotype was observed many times. The V call is TRBV5-1, the J call TRBJ1-2; D ambiguous. Germline V gene data show CDR1 as SGHRS and CDR2 as YFSETQ. V was pared by 0 bases and J by 3 bases, with 9 bases between. The CDR3 totals 14 residues. This chain's CDR3 is CASSLEVRHYGYTF. In DNA, the CDR3 is TGCGCCAGCAGCTTGGAAGTGCGGCACTATGGCTACACCTTC.

This clonotype was counted many times. The rearrangement uses TRBV19 and TRBJ2-1; D possibly corresponds to TRBD1 (5 bases). The CDR3 length is 15 residues. From germline, CDR1 is LNHDA and CDR2 SQIVND (reference sequence). V was trimmed by 3 bases and J by 3 bases, leaving 12 bases between them. The CDR3 bases are TGTGCCAGTAGTATCTCAGGGTTTTTCTACAATGAGCAGTTCTTC. Protein sequence: CASSISGFFYNEQFF. The variable domain in full, completed from reference TRBV19 and TRBJ2-1, reads DGGITQSPKYLFRKEGQNVTLSCEQNLNHDAMYWYRQDPGQGLRLIYYSQIVNDFQKGDIAEGYSVSREKKESFPLTVTSAQKNPTAFYLCASSISGFFYNEQFFGPGTRLTVL.

In DNA, the CDR3 is TGCGCCAGCAGCTTGTCCCCGGGACAGGGGGACTATGGCTACACCTTC. The encoded protein is CASSLSPGQGDYGYTF. The chain recombines TRBV5-1 with TRBJ1-2, with 11 nucleotides matching TRBD1. Germline trimming cut 1 base from V and 3 bases from J; bases unmatched to any gene: 5. The CDR3 is made up of 16 amino acids. Per the germline V gene, CDR1 is SGHRS and CDR2 is YFSETQ.

This clonotype was detected ten times or more. The chain uses TRBV6-6 and TRBJ1-2; D remains unclear. Looked up from germline, CDR1 is MNHNY and CDR2 is SVGAGI (reference sequence). The V end lost 5 bases, the J end lost 2 bases, and 15 bases lay between the germline ends. The CDR3 runs to 15 residues. In nucleotides, the CDR3 is TGTGCCAGCAGTCACGGTGGCGGCGGCAACTATGGCTACACCTTC. Protein: CASSHGGGGNYGYTF.

This clonotype occurred once. The chain carries TRBV7-8 and TRBJ2-3; 13 bases map to TRBD2. With V trimmed by 2 bases and J by 6 bases, 5 bases remained unmatched. Germline CDR1 is SGHVS and CDR2 is FQNEAQ. This CDR3 spans 16 amino acids. As DNA, the CDR3 is TGTGCCAGCAGCTTAACTAGCGGGGGGGCCGCGGATACGCAGTATTTT. It encodes CASSLTSGGAADTQYF. Complete variable domain (other parts from reference TRBV7-8 and TRBJ2-3): GAGVSQSPRYKVAKRGQDVALRCDPISGHVSLFWYQQALGQGPEFLTYFQNEAQLDKSGLPSDRFFAERPEGSVSTLKIQRTQQEDSAVYLCASSLTSGGAADTQYFGPGTRLTVL.

This chain links TRBV20-1 with TRBJ2-5; 8 nucleotides match TRBD2. This CDR3 is 15 amino acids long. The V gene end was trimmed by 1 base and the J gene end by 7 bases; junction bases not matched to a gene: 11. Germline lookup yields CDR1 DFQATT and CDR2 SNEGSKA (reference sequence). The chain's CDR3 is CSARVLGLVAVTQYF. Here the CDR3 DNA reads TGCAGTGCTAGAGTCCTGGGACTAGTAGCGGTGACCCAGTACTTC.

As concerns this clonotype: A much more abundant neighbour one base away suggests this may be a read error. The chain couples TRBV20-1 to TRBJ1-2; 8 nucleotides agree with TRBD1. Germline V gene data show CDR1 as DFQATT and CDR2 as SNEGSKA (reference sequence). Trimming removed 2 bases from V and 10 bases from J; junction bases left unmatched: 9. The CDR3 extends over 13 amino acids. The DNA for the CDR3 is TGCAGTGCTAGACATACAGGGACAGGTGCCTACACCTTC. Its protein product is CSARHTGTGAYTF.

J is TRBJ2-3 and V is TRBV7-2, with 8 bases fitting TRBD2. Germline CDR1 and CDR2: SGHTA and FQGNSA. Trimming at V came to 5 bases and at J to 2 bases, leaving 12 bases not matched to a gene. CDR3 size: 17 residues. The CDR3 nucleotides read TGTGCCAGCAGCCCCCAACGGGGGGGGCCGTCCACAGATACGCAGTATTTT. It codes for CASSPQRGGPSTDTQYF.

As to this clonotype: This may stem from a read error, because a much larger clone lies one nucleotide away. The genes are TRBV5-5 and TRBJ2-7; D is uncertain. V gave up 4 bases and J gave up 5 bases, with 13 bases separating them. The CDR3 has 13 residues. Germline assignment: CDR1 SGHKS and CDR2 YYEKEE (reference sequence). Here the CDR3 reads CASSRLTAHEQYF. CDR3 nucleotides: TGTGCCAGCAGCCGACTCACAGCGCACGAGCAGTACTTC.